The rows below give T cell receptor beta chains drawn from one sample of a study of cytomegalovirus exposure and HLA in healthy donors. The data were produced by immunoSEQ multiplex PCR, yet TCRdb's version contains in-frame clones alone and is incomplete. The repertoire consists of 100,000 to 150,000 clones, with about 80% occurring once and the leading ten covering about a tenth. The source material was PBMCs. These receptors originate from a man younger than 45 in good health and CMV-seropositive. CDR3s include the opening cysteine and the closing phenylalanine or tryptophan. The D gene is left open where the match is weak. Rows give clone size only sometimes, using once, few, many, or a class for an expanded clone.

TGTGCCAGTGGTCGATTTGGGACTGTGAACACCGGGGAGCTGTTTTTT,CASGRFGTVNTGELFF,.,.,TRBJ2-2,TRBV19
TGTGCCAGCAGCCCAGACAGGGTGAGTCAGCCCCAGCATTTT,CASSPDRVSQPQHF,.,TRBD1,TRBJ1-5,TRBV7-9
TGCGCCAGCAGCCAAGATTTGAGACAGGGAGGCTCCTACGAGCAGTACTTC,CASSQDLRQGGSYEQYF,.,.,TRBJ2-7,TRBV4-3
TGCGCCAGCAGCCAAACTAGCGTCTACAATGAGCAGTTCTTC,CASSQTSVYNEQFF,few,TRBD2,TRBJ2-1,TRBV4-3
TGTGCCAGCAGCTTAAGACTAGCGGGAGATATGACAGATACGCAGTATTTT,CASSLRLAGDMTDTQYF,once,TRBD2,TRBJ2-3,TRBV7-3
TGTGCCTGGAGTGAAGGTAGCCCAGATACGCAGTATTTT,CAWSEGSPDTQYF,.,.,TRBJ2-3,TRBV30
TGTGCCAGCAGGGACAGGGTTCTTACTAATGAAAAACTGTTTTTT,CASRDRVLTNEKLFF,.,TRBD1,TRBJ1-4,TRBV2
TGTGCCAGCAGCTTTGACAAACCTTTAGGTAATGAGCAGTTCTTC,CASSFDKPLGNEQFF,.,.,TRBJ2-1,TRBV7-3
TGTGCCAGCAGCGACCCCCGACTAGCCCACGGGTATACGCAGTATTTT,CASSDPRLAHGYTQYF,.,TRBD2,TRBJ2-3,TRBV5-4
TGCGCCAGCAGCCAAGATACGGCAGCGGACATTCAGTACTTC,CASSQDTAADIQYF,.,.,TRBJ2-4,TRBV4-3
TGTGCCAGCAGTTACGACGGGTTGAGCAATCAGCCCCAGCATTTT,CASSYDGLSNQPQHF,.,.,TRBJ1-5,TRBV6-5
TGTGCCAGCAGCGGGGCAGAGTTCAATGAGCAGTTCTTC,CASSGAEFNEQFF,.,.,TRBJ2-1,TRBV11-3
TGTGCCAGCAGCTCACAGGGACTAGCGGGAGGTGAGACCCAGTACTTC,CASSSQGLAGGETQYF,.,TRBD2,TRBJ2-5,TRBV7-8
TGCAGCGTTGATCCGGGACAGGGATACAATGAGCAGTTCTTC,CSVDPGQGYNEQFF,.,TRBD1,TRBJ2-1,TRBV29-1
TGTGCCTGGAGTGGACAGGGGGGTGGCGGGAGGCCGGCAGATACGCAGTATTTT,CAWSGQGGGGRPADTQYF,.,.,TRBJ2-3,TRBV30
TGTGCCAGCAGCTCCGGAGTTCAAGAGACCCAGTACTTC,CASSSGVQETQYF,.,.,TRBJ2-5,TRBV11-3
TGTGCCAGCAGCGTAGAGTTCGGACAGACCTACGAGCAGTACTTC,CASSVEFGQTYEQYF,.,.,TRBJ2-7,TRBV9
TGTGCCAGCAGCTTAGTTGAGGGGGTAGGGACTGAAGCTTTCTTT,CASSLVEGVGTEAFF,.,.,TRBJ1-1,TRBV7-2
TGTGCCACCAGCAGAGGTCTGGGAGCTGGGGCCAACGTCCTGACTTTC,CATSRGLGAGANVLTF,.,.,TRBJ2-6,TRBV15
TGTGCCAGCAGCTTCGCAGTGGACTCAGGCTATGGCTACACCTTC,CASSFAVDSGYGYTF,once,.,TRBJ1-2,TRBV7-9
TGTGCCAGCAGCTTGGGGACTAGCGGGAGGGCCCGGGAGCAGTACTTC,CASSLGTSGRAREQYF,.,TRBD2,TRBJ2-7,TRBV5-4
TGCGCCAGCAGCCAAGATTGGGGGGAGGGCCGCGGTGAGCAGTTCTTC,CASSQDWGEGRGEQFF,.,TRBD2,TRBJ2-1,TRBV4-1
TGTGCCACCAAGGGGGGGCGCGGCGAGCAGTACTTC,CATKGGRGEQYF,.,.,TRBJ2-7,TRBV2
TGCGCCAGCAGCTTGGTGGCAGGTGCCGCAGATACGCAGTATTTT,CASSLVAGAADTQYF,.,.,TRBJ2-3,TRBV5-1
TGTGCCAGCTCTCCTGGCAGGGAGGACGAGCAGTACTTC,CASSPGREDEQYF,.,.,TRBJ2-7,TRBV18
TGTGCCACCAGCAGAGACAGGGCGCACGAGCAGTACTTC,CATSRDRAHEQYF,few,.,TRBJ2-7,TRBV15
TGTGCCGGCTCCACGGGGACCTACAATGAGCAGTTCTTC,CAGSTGTYNEQFF,.,.,TRBJ2-1,TRBV2
TGTGCCTGGAGTTCCGGGGGAGGCTCCTACGAGCAGTACTTC,CAWSSGGGSYEQYF,.,.,TRBJ2-7,TRBV30